The TCR beta chain under discussion was sequenced for a study of CD8+ T cells in alopecia areata. This clone appeared a single time. Sequencing relied on a cDNA template that was reverse transcribed from extracted RNA. Some clones are missing from TCRdb's copy, which holds only in-frame ones; the method was immunoSEQ multiplex PCR. The table includes 150,000 or so clones, 85% to 90% detected once. This clonotype was sampled from a human donor with alopecia areata. Sequences were derived from CD8+ T cells sorted from blood, sampled at week 0.

The CDR3 DNA follows: TGTGCCTGGAGGGCCCACTCCTTAGCGGGCGATGGAAATGAGCAGTTCTTC. It encodes CAWRAHSLAGDGNEQFF. This chain links TRBV30 with TRBJ2-1, with 7 nucleotides matching TRBD2. The CDR3 runs to 17 residues. CDR1 is GTSNPN, CDR2 SVGIG, per germline (reference sequence). J gave up 7 bases and V 3 bases, and 18 bases lay outside the gene matches. The variable domain in full, with the rest retrieved from reference TRBV30 and TRBJ2-1, is SQTIHQWPATLVQPVGSPLSLECTVEGTSNPNLYWYRQAAGRGLQLLFYSVGIGQISSEVPQNLSASRPQDRQFILSSKKLLLSDSGFYLCAWRAHSLAGDGNEQFFGPGTRLTVL.